This TCR beta chain was found in a study of PD-1 blockade in classical Hodgkin lymphoma. Trimming left V 0 bases short and J 0 bases short, with 3 bases between. Germline V gene data show CDR1 as SGHTA and CDR2 as FQGNSA. The CDR3 loop spans 13 amino acids. Measured with immunoSEQ multiplex PCR; TCRdb has only the in-frame clones, and not every one. The sample gives about 4,000 clones, around 70% of which show up once; 45% to 60% is in the top ten. All patients relapsed after autologous stem cell transplantation, and brentuximab vedotin exposure varied. The best responses consisted of complete response, partial response or progressive disease. Whole-study findings and limits: Baseline TCR diversity was reportedly lower in newly diagnosed patients than healthy donors. At C4D1, TCR diversity had climbed significantly for CD4+ cells, though not for CD8+ cells. Baseline diversity in complete responders resembled that of newly diagnosed patients.

Turning to this clone: The antigen is undetermined.

This chain uses TRBV7-2 with TRBJ2-7, with D hard to call. Sequencing used peripheral blood mononuclear cells (PBMCs), obtained at baseline. The receptor comes from a human donor with classical Hodgkin lymphoma. The CDR3 loop reads CASSLAFSYEQYF. Written as DNA, the CDR3 is TGTGCCAGCAGCTTAGCCTTCTCCTACGAGCAGTACTTC.